The sequence of this T cell receptor (beta chain) was determined in a study of radiation and T cells in renal cell carcinoma. Looking at the study overall: Nephrectomy followed 15 Gy stereotactic body radiation by 4 weeks. The study, taken as a whole, reports: Top tumor clonotypes rose in blood 2 weeks post-radiation, then contracted.

In the case of this clone: Antigen specificity is unknown.

The germline V and J ends were trimmed by 3 bases and 1 base, with 13 bases remaining between them. CDR3 length: 15 residues. Germline V gives CDR1 SGHVS, CDR2 FQNEAQ. TCRdb's copy holds only in-frame clones and misses some; the assay was immunoSEQ multiplex PCR. The table lists tens of thousands of clones, around three quarters of them singletons, with roughly 6.1% in the top ten. As for time point: blood 2 weeks post-SBRT. Specified treatment: 15 Gy SBRT to primary tumor, nephrectomy 4 weeks later. The starting material was blood, obtained from a patient whose treatment included radiotherapy and nephrectomy. This TCR derives from a man aged 55 to 70 with renal cell carcinoma. This chain links TRBV7-8 with TRBJ2-7, with D maybe TRBD2 (6 bases). CDR3 sequence (DNA): TGTGCCAGCAGCTTGACCCCGACTAGTTCCTACGAGCAGTACTTC. Encoded protein: CASSLTPTSSYEQYF.